The rows below give T cell receptor beta chains drawn from one sample of a study of cytomegalovirus exposure and HLA in healthy donors. Libraries were prepared by immunoSEQ multiplex PCR; TCRdb keeps only in-frame clonotypes and omits some of them. This repertoire includes around 110,000 clones. What was sequenced was PBMCs. These receptors all come from a man aged 25 to 45 in good health and CMV-seronegative. CDR3s include the opening cysteine and the closing phenylalanine or tryptophan. Each record gives: CDR3 DNA, CDR3 protein, J gene, D gene, V gene. D genes are given only for firm matches.

TGTGCCAGCACCGCGGGGATAATTACGATAAATGGCTACACCTTC | CASTAGIITINGYTF | TRBJ1-2 | NA | TRBV9
TGTGCCAGCAGTGGGGTTGACGGTCGGGGATACCGCACAGATACGCAGTATTTT | CASSGVDGRGYRTDTQYF | TRBJ2-3 | NA | TRBV2
TGCGCCAGCAGCCAAGAGGCGGACAGCTACTCCTACGAGCAGTACTTC | CASSQEADSYSYEQYF | TRBJ2-7 | NA | TRBV4-3
TGTGCCAGCAGCTCTCCACCCAGGGGCGGGACAGATACGCAGTATTTT | CASSSPPRGGTDTQYF | TRBJ2-3 | NA | TRBV7-9
TGTGCCAGCAGCCGAATGACAGGGGGCGCCGGGGCCAACGTCCTGACTTTC | CASSRMTGGAGANVLTF | TRBJ2-6 | TRBD1 | TRBV16
TGCGCCAGCAGCTTGGAGGCAGGTTACTACGAGCAGTACTTC | CASSLEAGYYEQYF | TRBJ2-7 | NA | TRBV5-1
TGCGCCAGCAGCTTGGCGGGGGGAGGGTCACCCCTCCACTTT | CASSLAGGGSPLHF | TRBJ1-6 | NA | TRBV5-1
TGTGCCAGTAGTATCAATGGGGGGAACATTCAGTACTTC | CASSINGGNIQYF | TRBJ2-4 | NA | TRBV19
TGCGCCAGCAGCATAGCGGGGGGGAAAAACATTCAGTACTTC | CASSIAGGKNIQYF | TRBJ2-4 | TRBD2 | TRBV5-1
TGTGCCAGCAGCCGAGGGACAGGGGTGTACGACACTGAAGCTTTCTTT | CASSRGTGVYDTEAFF | TRBJ1-1 | TRBD1 | TRBV5-4
TGTGCCAGCAGCTTACAAGGACAGGGGCAGTACTTC | CASSLQGQGQYF | TRBJ2-7 | TRBD1 | TRBV5-4
TGTGCCAGCAACAAGGGGCTAGCCGGGGAGCTGTTTTTT | CASNKGLAGELFF | TRBJ2-2 | NA | TRBV6-1
TGTGCCAGCAGCTTATTTCGGCGGGGGGCCGTGGATACGCAGTATTTT | CASSLFRRGAVDTQYF | TRBJ2-3 | TRBD2 | TRBV5-5
TGCGCCAGCAGTAGGACAGGGTGGGGAACACCCCTCCACTTT | CASSRTGWGTPLHF | TRBJ1-6 | TRBD1 | TRBV10-2
TGTGCCAGCAGTCCGGGCGGGGGGTGGAGAAGCAATCAGCCCCAGCATTTT | CASSPGGGWRSNQPQHF | TRBJ1-5 | NA | TRBV27
TGTGCCAGCAGCGCGACAGGGGGCGCATCCAATGAGCAGTTCTTC | CASSATGGASNEQFF | TRBJ2-1 | TRBD1 | TRBV6-4
TGTGCCAGCAGCTCGTGGTCGATGGGGGGCAAAAACATTCAGTACTTC | CASSSWSMGGKNIQYF | TRBJ2-4 | NA | TRBV5-4
TGTGCCAGCAGCAGGGGGGGCGAGGGCCATCAGCCCCAGCATTTT | CASSRGGEGHQPQHF | TRBJ1-5 | NA | TRBV9
TGTGCCAGCAGTACATTGAGGGCTGAGTATGGCTACACCTTC | CASSTLRAEYGYTF | TRBJ1-2 | NA | TRBV6-1
TGTGCCAGCAGCCGGGGGACAGGGGTCTATCTTCTTGCCTACGAGCAGTACTTC | CASSRGTGVYLLAYEQYF | TRBJ2-7 | TRBD1 | TRBV4-2
TGCGCCAGCAGCCTCCCCGGGACAGGGTTCACTGAAGCTTTCTTT | CASSLPGTGFTEAFF | TRBJ1-1 | TRBD1 | TRBV5-1
TGTGCCAGCAGTGATCTCGGGACAGGGGATGAAAAACTGTTTTTT | CASSDLGTGDEKLFF | TRBJ1-4 | TRBD1 | TRBV25-1
TGTGCCAGCTCACTGGGGACAGGGAGCTCCTACGAGCAGTACTTC | CASSLGTGSSYEQYF | TRBJ2-7 | TRBD1 | TRBV18
TGCGCCAGCAGCCACCTTTTTAGCGGGGGGGCCTCGGAGACCCAGTACTTC | CASSHLFSGGASETQYF | TRBJ2-5 | TRBD2 | TRBV5-1
TGTGCCAGCAGCTTTCGGGGGGCGTACGAGGATCAGCCCCAGCATTTT | CASSFRGAYEDQPQHF | TRBJ1-5 | NA | TRBV5-6
TGCGCCAGCAGCTTGGGGCCAGGGCAAGCCTACGGGCAGTACTTC | CASSLGPGQAYGQYF | TRBJ2-7 | NA | TRBV5-1
TGTGCCAGCAGCTTAGGGGACAGGGTACACGAGCAGTACTTC | CASSLGDRVHEQYF | TRBJ2-7 | TRBD1 | TRBV7-9
TGTGCCAGCAGTGAGGGAGGGGTAGCGGGGGGACAAGAGACCCAGTACTTC | CASSEGGVAGGQETQYF | TRBJ2-5 | TRBD2 | TRBV2
TGTGCCAGCAGGGAGACGGGTTCCCCCTACGAGCAGTACTTC | CASRETGSPYEQYF | TRBJ2-7 | NA | TRBV6-6
TGTGCCAGCAGCCCCGGACAGGGCCCCAATGAGCAGTTCTTC | CASSPGQGPNEQFF | TRBJ2-1 | TRBD1 | TRBV28
TGTGCCAGCAGTTACTCGACTCCGACCCCCTACGAGCAGTACTTC | CASSYSTPTPYEQYF | TRBJ2-7 | NA | TRBV6-5